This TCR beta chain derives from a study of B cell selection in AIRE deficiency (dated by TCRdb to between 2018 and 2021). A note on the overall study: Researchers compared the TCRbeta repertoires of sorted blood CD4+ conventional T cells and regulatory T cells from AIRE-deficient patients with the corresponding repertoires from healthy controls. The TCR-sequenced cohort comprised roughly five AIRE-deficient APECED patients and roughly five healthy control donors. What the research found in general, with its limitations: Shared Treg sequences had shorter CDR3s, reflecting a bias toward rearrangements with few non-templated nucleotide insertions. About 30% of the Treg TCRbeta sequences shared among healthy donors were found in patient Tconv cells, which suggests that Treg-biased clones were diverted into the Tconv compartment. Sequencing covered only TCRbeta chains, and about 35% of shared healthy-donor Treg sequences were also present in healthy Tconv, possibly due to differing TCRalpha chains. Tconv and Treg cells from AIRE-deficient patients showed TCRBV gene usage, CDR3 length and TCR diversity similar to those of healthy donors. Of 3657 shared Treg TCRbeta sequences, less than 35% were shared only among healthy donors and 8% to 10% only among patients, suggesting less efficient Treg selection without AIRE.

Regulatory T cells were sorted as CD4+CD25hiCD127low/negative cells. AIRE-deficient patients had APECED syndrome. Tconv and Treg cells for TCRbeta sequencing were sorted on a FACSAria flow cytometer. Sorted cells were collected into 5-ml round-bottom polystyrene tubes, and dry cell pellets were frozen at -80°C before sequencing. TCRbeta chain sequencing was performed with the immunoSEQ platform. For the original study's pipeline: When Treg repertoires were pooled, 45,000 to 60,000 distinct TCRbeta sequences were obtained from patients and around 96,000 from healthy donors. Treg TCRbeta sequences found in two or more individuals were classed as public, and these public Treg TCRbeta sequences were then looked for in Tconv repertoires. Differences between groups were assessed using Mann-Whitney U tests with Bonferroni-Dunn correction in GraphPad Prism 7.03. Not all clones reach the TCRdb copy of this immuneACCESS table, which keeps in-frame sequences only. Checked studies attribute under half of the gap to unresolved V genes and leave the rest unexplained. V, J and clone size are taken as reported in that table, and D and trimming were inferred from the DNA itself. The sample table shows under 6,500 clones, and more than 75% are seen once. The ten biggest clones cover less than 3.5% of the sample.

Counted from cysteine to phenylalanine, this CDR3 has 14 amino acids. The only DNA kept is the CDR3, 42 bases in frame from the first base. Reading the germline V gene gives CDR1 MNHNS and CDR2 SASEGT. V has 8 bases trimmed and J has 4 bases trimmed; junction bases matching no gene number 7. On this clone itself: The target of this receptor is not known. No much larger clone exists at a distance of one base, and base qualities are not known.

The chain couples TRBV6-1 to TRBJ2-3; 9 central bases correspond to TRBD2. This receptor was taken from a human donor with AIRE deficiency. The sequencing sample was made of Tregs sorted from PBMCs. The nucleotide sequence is TGTGCCAGCCGGCTAGCGGGATTTGCAGATACGCAGTATTTT. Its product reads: CASRLAGFADTQYF.